This T cell receptor beta chain was profiled in a study of beta chain features in type 1 diabetes. Notes on the study in general: Patients with Type 1 diabetes showed moderately but significantly shorter TCRB CDR3s in all four CD4+ subsets.

Germline CDR1 LNHDA, CDR2 SQIVND (reference sequence). The CDR3 loop spans 15 amino acids. With 3 bases clipped from V and 1 base from J, the junction kept 5 bases outside the gene matches. This clone was detected only a few times. Antigen unknown. Reverse transcription of all isolated RNA meant that expressed TCRB transcripts were sequenced. Data came from immunoSEQ multiplex PCR; TCRdb stores just in-frame clones and leaves some out. The table lists a few hundred thousand clones, about 13% of them singletons, with about 0.016% in the top ten. V gene TRBV19 combines with J gene TRBJ1-2; 7 bases match TRBD1. Sample: naive CD4+ T cells from blood. The clonotype was recovered from a woman aged 18-30 years with type 1 diabetes. The CDR3 is CASSISTGDNYGYTF. DNA of the CDR3: TGTGCCAGTAGTATCTCAACAGGGGATAACTATGGCTACACCTTC.